This T cell receptor beta chain appears in the sequencing data of a study of a mutant IDH1 vaccine in newly diagnosed glioma. Background on the study: Averaging roughly 40 years of age, treated patients were approximately 62% male and roughly 40% female. Radiotherapy, temozolomide, or both had been given previously, and both were given to most.

TCRdb's copy holds only in-frame clones and misses some; the assay was immunoSEQ multiplex PCR. Of 65,000 to 70,000 clones listed, 80% to 90% are singletons. Germline V CDR1 and CDR2: SGHRS, YFSETQ. The CDR3 loop spans 15 amino acids. The junction had 5 bases not matched to a gene; V was cut back by 0 bases and J by 5 bases. Indicated time point: baseline, week 1 (first vaccination visit). Treatment here: pre-vaccination baseline after standard-of-care therapy. The sample was peripheral blood mononuclear cells (PBMCs), taken from a glioma patient treated with radiotherapy, temozolomide or both. The V gene is TRBV5-1, the J gene TRBJ2-1; 7 bases align to TRBD2. The source is a woman aged 18-29 years with glioma. Some clones in this sample may be carry-over from other donors' samples. The CDR3 DNA reads TGCGCCAGCAGCTTGGAACGCCGGGGGGACAATGAGCAGTTCTTC. As protein: CASSLERRGDNEQFF.